The next 8 T cell receptor beta chains were all read from a single sample in a study of patients and donors after allogeneic stem cell transplantation. TCRdb re-called the RT-PCR reads with MiXCR, one entry per CDR3 protein. The sample has roughly 960,000 distinct CDR3 sequences, around 17% seen once. The sequenced material came from blood, either unsorted or a sorted T cell fraction (not recorded which). The source of these receptors is a human donor who was either an allogeneic HSCT recipient or a stem cell or donor lymphocyte infusion donor (not recorded which). It is not recorded whose cells these are; they may come from a transplant donor.

The chain carries TRBV6-2 or TRBV6-3 and TRBJ1-6; D perhaps matches TRBD1 (6 bases). The CDR3 spans 16 residues. Germline CDR1 is MNHEY and CDR2 is SVGEGT. V was clipped by 4 bases and J by 6 bases, with 16 bases between them. CDR3 bases: TGTGCCAGCAGTTCCATCGGACAGCCGACTAATTCACCCCTCCACTTT. Translated: CASSSIGQPTNSPLHF.

This clonotype was counted at least ten times. The genes are TRBV12-3 or TRBV12-4 and TRBJ1-1; no definite D call. V was shortened by 6 bases and J by 0 bases, with 8 bases between the two germline ends. The CDR3 sequence is 13 residues long. The CDR3 is CASRGFMNTEAFF. The CDR3 DNA sequence: TGTGCCAGCAGGGGTTTCATGAACACTGAAGCTTTCTTT.

V is TRBV7-2 and J is TRBJ1-2, with D tentatively TRBD1 (5 bases). V was pared by 4 bases and J by 5 bases, with 17 bases between. Germline assignment: CDR1 SGHTA and CDR2 FQGNSA. The CDR3 loop spans 15 amino acids. CDR3 sequence reads: CASSYQQVGLYGYTF. The CDR3 nucleotides read TGTGCCAGCAGCTACCAACAGGTGGGGCTATATGGCTACACCTTC.

This clonotype was detected ten times or more. The chain uses TRBV5-1 and TRBJ2-1, with 14 positions matching TRBD2. Germline CDR1 reads SGHRS; CDR2 reads YFSETQ. This CDR3 has 16 amino acids. Trimming removed 1 base from V and 7 bases from J; junction bases left unmatched: 4. The CDR3 DNA is TGCGCCAGCAGCTTGAGACTAGCGGGGGGGCGGAATGAGCAGTTCTTC. This gives the protein CASSLRLAGGRNEQFF.

This clonotype was picked up one time. CDR3 region: CASSWSSTGQETQYF. The CDR3 nucleotides read TGCGCCAGCAGCTGGAGCTCGACAGGGCAAGAGACCCAGTACTTC. The chain links TRBV5-1 to TRBJ2-5, with 7 bases lining up with TRBD1. The length of the CDR3 is 15 residues. Germline V gene lookup returns CDR1 SGHRS and CDR2 YFSETQ. Trimming removed 3 bases from V and 2 bases from J; junction bases left unmatched: 7.

This clonotype was observed a few times. The V call is TRBV7-9, the J call TRBJ2-1; 8 nucleotides agree with TRBD1. The germline V gene encodes CDR1 SEHNR and CDR2 FQNEAQ (reference sequence). CDR3 length: 13 amino acids. Losses at the gene ends were 2 bases for V and 10 bases for J; bases not matched to a gene: 4. The CDR3 spells CASSLLGTGEQFF. CDR3 nucleotides: TGTGCCAGCAGCTTACTCGGGACAGGAGAGCAGTTCTTC.

This clonotype was detected only a few times. This sequence joins TRBV20-1 and TRBJ2-7; unclear D gene. CDR3 length: 14 residues. The V gene's germline CDR1 is DFQATT and CDR2 SNEGSKA (reference sequence). Deletions cut 3 bases from V and 3 bases from J, with 15 bases between. The CDR3 spells CSASPTATGYEQYF. The CDR3 DNA reads as TGCAGTGCTAGTCCAACCGCAACTGGCTACGAGCAGTACTTC.

This clonotype was counted between two and nine times. The chain has TRBV6-5 and TRBJ1-1; D unclear. V lost 4 bases and J 2 bases, leaving 17 bases between the germline ends. The CDR3 has 16 amino acids. CDR1 MNHEY and CDR2 SVGAGI come from the germline V gene. The CDR3 is CASSWYAVGFNTEAFF. CDR3 sequence (DNA): TGTGCCAGCAGTTGGTATGCGGTGGGGTTTAACACTGAAGCTTTCTTT.